The sequence of this T cell receptor (beta chain) was determined in a study of blood T cell repertoires in COVID-19. Study summary: The study drew acute and convalescent COVID-19 samples from the United States, Italy and Spain. Sources were T cells, B-cell-depleted T cells, or PBMCs; the material itself was cDNA or gDNA.

The CDR3 sequence is 15 residues long. Losses at the gene ends were 2 bases for V and 5 bases for J; bases not matched to a gene: 7. Germline CDR1 reads SGHVS; CDR2 reads FNYEAQ. Study processing details: The authors estimated nucleated cell counts from reference gene primer amplification. The data were produced by immunoSEQ multiplex PCR, yet TCRdb's version contains in-frame clones alone and is incomplete. The D gene and trimming were derived from the DNA, and the V and J assignments and clone size from that table. The repertoire consists of some 150,000 clones, with roughly 89% occurring once and the leading ten covering around 1.5%.

The receptor's source is a human donor in a cohort sampled during active COVID-19. Sequenced material: peripheral blood. This chain joins TRBV7-6 and TRBJ1-1; 8 nucleotides line up with TRBD1. The CDR3 is CASSLPPGGRTEAFF. CDR3 in DNA: TGTGCCAGCAGCTTACCCCCAGGGGGCCGGACTGAAGCTTTCTTT.